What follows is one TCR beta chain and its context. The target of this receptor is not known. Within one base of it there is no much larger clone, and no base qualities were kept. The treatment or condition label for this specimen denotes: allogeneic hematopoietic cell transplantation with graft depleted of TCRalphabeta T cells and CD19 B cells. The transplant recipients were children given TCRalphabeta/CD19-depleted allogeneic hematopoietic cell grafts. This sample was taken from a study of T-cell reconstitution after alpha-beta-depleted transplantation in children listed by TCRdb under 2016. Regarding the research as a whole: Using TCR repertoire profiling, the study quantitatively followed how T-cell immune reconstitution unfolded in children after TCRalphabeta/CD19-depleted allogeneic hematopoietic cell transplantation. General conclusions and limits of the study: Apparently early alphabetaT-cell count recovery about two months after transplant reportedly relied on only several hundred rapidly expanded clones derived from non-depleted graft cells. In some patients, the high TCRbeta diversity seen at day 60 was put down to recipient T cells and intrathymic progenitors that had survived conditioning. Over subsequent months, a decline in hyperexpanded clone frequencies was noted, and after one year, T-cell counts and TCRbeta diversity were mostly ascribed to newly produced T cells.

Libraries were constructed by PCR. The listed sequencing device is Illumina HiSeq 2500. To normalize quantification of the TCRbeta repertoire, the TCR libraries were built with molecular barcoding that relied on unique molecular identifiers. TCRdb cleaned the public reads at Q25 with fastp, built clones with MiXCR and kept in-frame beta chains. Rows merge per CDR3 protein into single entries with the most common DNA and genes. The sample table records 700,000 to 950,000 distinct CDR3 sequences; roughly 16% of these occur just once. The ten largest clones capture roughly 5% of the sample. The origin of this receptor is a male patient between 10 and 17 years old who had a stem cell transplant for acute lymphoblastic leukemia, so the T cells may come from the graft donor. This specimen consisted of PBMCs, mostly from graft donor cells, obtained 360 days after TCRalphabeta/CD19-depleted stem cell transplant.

The sequenced DNA: TGTGCTAGTGGGAACAGGGGTTTGGTCAATGAGCAGTTCTTC. Its coded protein is CASGNRGLVNEQFF. The sequence joins TRBV12-5 to TRBJ2-1; 7 nucleotides in the junction match TRBD1. V lost 6 bases and J lost 6 bases, and the count of bases not matched to a germline gene is 8. CDR1 and CDR2 (LGHNT, FRNRAP) derive from the germline V gene. The cysteine opens and the phenylalanine closes a CDR3 of 14 amino acids. Only the CDR3 region is kept as DNA, spanning 42 bases read in frame from base 1. Extended through the reference TRBV12-5 and TRBJ2-1 proteins, this CDR3 yields the full variable domain: DARVTQTPRHKVTEMGQEVTMRCQPILGHNTVFWYRQTMMQGLELLAYFRNRAPLDDSGMPKDRFSAEMPDATLATLKIQPSEPRDSAVYFCASGNRGLVNEQFFGPGTRLTVL.